This passage covers 8 T cell receptor beta chains from one sample sequenced in a study of memory CD4+ T cells and cytomegalovirus serostatus. The table came from immunoSEQ multiplex PCR; TCRdb's copy has only in-frame clones and leaves some out. The top ten hold just over 0.6% of the sample, which has some 50,000 clones, about three quarters seen once. Single viable CD3+CD4+CD8-CD45RO+ cells were sorted as the memory CD4+ T cells. The sample was memory CD4+ T cells from blood. Receptors were obtained from an adult in good health and CMV-seronegative.

This rearrangement joins TRBV5-4 to TRBJ1-2, with TRBD1 matching over 7 bases. The germline gives CDR1 SGHNT, CDR2 YYREEE (reference sequence). V trimming: 1 base; J trimming: 2 bases; junction bases outside the gene matches: 2. The CDR3 consists of 14 residues. CDR3 residues: CASSLRQGNYGYTF. DNA of the CDR3: TGTGCCAGCAGCTTGCGACAGGGAAACTATGGCTACACCTTC.

J is TRBJ2-1 and V is TRBV5-6; 12 nucleotides line up with TRBD2. This CDR3 has 19 residues. V was pared by 2 bases and J by 5 bases, with 14 bases of the junction left unmatched. From germline, CDR1 is SGHDT and CDR2 YYEEEE. The chain's CDR3 is CASSLLAGGLILGDNEQFF. In DNA, the CDR3 is TGTGCCAGCAGCTTACTAGCGGGGGGTTTAATTTTAGGTGACAATGAGCAGTTCTTC.

This chain uses TRBV18 with TRBJ2-7; 7 nucleotides line up with TRBD2. The CDR3 contains 17 residues. Germline V gene lookup returns CDR1 KGHSH and CDR2 LQKENI. V lost 4 bases and J lost 0; bases outside the gene matches: 12. This chain's CDR3 is CASSLNPGLKSSYEQYF. CDR3 DNA sequence: TGTGCCAGCTCACTAAACCCGGGACTAAAGAGCTCCTACGAGCAGTACTTC.

The chain uses TRBV20-1 and TRBJ2-7; 8 nucleotides match TRBD1. Trimming removed 6 bases from V and 4 bases from J; junction bases left unmatched: 2. The germline V gene has CDR1 DFQATT and CDR2 SNEGSKA (reference sequence). The CDR3 has 11 residues. DNA of the CDR3: TGCAGTGCAAGGACAGGGTACGAGCAGTACTTC. Protein sequence: CSARTGYEQYF.

V usage is TRBV19 and J usage is TRBJ2-7, with 10 positions matching TRBD1. The CDR3 runs 19 residues. V trimming: 3 bases; J trimming: 1 base; junction bases outside the gene matches: 15. Germline V lookup: CDR1 LNHDA, CDR2 SQIVND (reference sequence). In DNA form, the CDR3 reads TGTGCCAGTAGTATTTCCCCTTTCCTTCGGACAGGGGGTTCCTACGAGCAGTACTTC. Residues: CASSISPFLRTGGSYEQYF.

This sequence joins TRBV10-3 and TRBJ1-6; D is possibly TRBD1 (5 bases). V lost 10 bases to trimming and J lost 7 bases, with 20 bases between them. CDR1 and CDR2 (germline): ENHRY, SYGVKD. The CDR3 spans 15 residues. As DNA, the CDR3 is TGTGCCACCCAAACCTCCGGGACGGCAAATTCACCCCTCCACTTT. Encoded protein: CATQTSGTANSPLHF.

V gene TRBV19 combines with J gene TRBJ1-2; 7 nucleotides match TRBD1. This CDR3 region has 14 residues. Germline V gene sequence: CDR1 LNHDA, CDR2 SQIVND (reference sequence). V trimming: 8 bases; J trimming: 4 bases; junction bases outside the gene matches: 10. For the CDR3, the DNA is TGTGCCAGTGAGGACAGGCTGGGGCTCTATGGCTACACCTTC. Translation: CASEDRLGLYGYTF.

The J gene is TRBJ1-4, the V gene TRBV19; the D gene is possibly TRBD1 (5 bases). The V end lost 7 bases, the J end lost 2 bases, and 8 bases lay between the germline ends. Germline V gives CDR1 LNHDA, CDR2 SQIVND (reference sequence). CDR3 length: 13 residues. The CDR3 spells CASKGLTNEKLFF. The CDR3, as DNA: TGTGCCAGTAAGGGGCTTACTAATGAAAAACTGTTTTTT.